These 27 T cell receptor beta chains were all obtained from the same sample, sequenced in a study of blood T cells in healthy people across ages. PCR was performed a second time for about 6 to 11 cycles using a sample-barcoded 5' primer and a J-beta primer mix. TCRdb used MiXCR to reprocess the 5' RACE reads, holding one entry per CDR3 protein. Of 1.5 million to 2 million distinct CDR3 sequences listed, approximately 32% are singletons. Source material: blood. These receptors were obtained from a woman between 25 and 40 years old in good health.

Of note for this clonotype: Relative to the germline gene, one junction end is altered; a read error may explain this. The J gene is TRBJ1-1, the V gene TRBV10-3; 9 bases fit TRBD1. Germline CDR1 is ENHRY and CDR2 is SYGVKD. The CDR3 contains 13 residues. CDR3: CVIRDRGDTEAFF. CDR3 DNA: TGTGTCATCAGAGACAGGGGGGACACTGAAGCTTTCTTT.

The chain is built from TRBV10-3 and TRBJ1-1, with TRBD1 as a possible D gene (6 bases). This CDR3 is 13 amino acids long. Looked up from germline, CDR1 is ENHRY and CDR2 is SYGVKD. V was pared by 7 bases and J by 3 bases, with 12 bases between. CDR3 nucleotide sequence: TGTGCCATCAAGGGGGGGCCCGACACTGAAGCTTTCTTT. Translating gives CAIKGGPDTEAFF.

This clonotype was recorded only once. A much larger clone differs by one base, so this may be a read error. This chain joins TRBV11-2 and TRBJ1-6; D is undetermined. There are 12 residues in the CDR3. From germline, CDR1 is SGHAT and CDR2 FQNNGV. Trimming cost V 4 bases and J 7 bases, with 5 bases left between them. CDR3 sequence: CASSWRNSPLHF. CDR3 DNA sequence: TGTGCCAGCAGCTGGAGGAATTCACCCCTCCACTTT.

In its sample, this clonotype was seen a few times. The genes are TRBV9 and TRBJ1-3, with 7 nucleotides matching TRBD1. From germline, CDR1 is SGDLS and CDR2 YYNGEE. V lost 3 bases to trimming and J lost 0 bases; unmatched junction nucleotides: 3. This CDR3 is 15 amino acids long. This CDR3 is CASSDGTASGNTIYF. CDR3 sequence (DNA): TGTGCCAGCAGCGACGGGACAGCCTCTGGAAACACCATATATTTT.

The J gene is TRBJ1-1, the V gene TRBV20-1, with D possibly matching TRBD1 (6 bases). V was trimmed by 3 bases and J by 5 bases, leaving 13 bases between them. The CDR3 totals 13 residues. Germline V gives CDR1 DFQATT, CDR2 SNEGSKA (reference sequence). CDR3 nucleotides: TGCAGTGCTAGGGGGGCGGTGGGGACTGAAGCTTTCTTT. Its translation is CSARGAVGTEAFF.

There are a few counts of this clonotype. The gene calls are TRBV7-8 and TRBJ2-1; a possible D gene is TRBD2 (6 bases). Germline V lookup: CDR1 SGHVS, CDR2 FQNEAQ. The V end lost 4 bases, the J end lost 0 bases, and 13 bases lay between the germline ends. This CDR3 is 16 amino acids long. The CDR3 DNA follows: TGTGCCAGCAGCTCTCTAGCGCCGAGCTCCTACAATGAGCAGTTCTTC. Amino acids: CASSSLAPSSYNEQFF.

V is TRBV7-3 and J is TRBJ2-5; a possible D gene is TRBD2 (6 bases). Germline V gene data show CDR1 as SGHTA and CDR2 as FQGTGA. The CDR3 consists of 16 residues. Trimming took 4 bases from V and 5 from J, leaving 20 bases between them. CDR3 in amino acids: CASSSRRAGKTETQYF. CDR3 DNA: TGTGCCAGCAGCTCACGGAGGGCAGGAAAGACGGAGACCCAGTACTTC.

V usage is TRBV9 and J usage is TRBJ2-3; 8 bases align to TRBD1. CDR3 length: 16 amino acids. Germline V gives CDR1 SGDLS, CDR2 YYNGEE. V lost 4 bases and J lost 3; bases outside the gene matches: 10. The CDR3: CASSPRRGQVTDTQYF. The CDR3 DNA reads as TGTGCCAGCAGCCCGCGAAGGGGACAGGTAACAGATACGCAGTATTTT.

This clonotype was seen repeatedly, ten times or more. V and J are TRBV4-1 and TRBJ2-1; no clear D gene. The germline CDR1 and CDR2 sequences are MGHRA and YSYEKL. The CDR3 is 17 residues long. V was cut by 5 bases and J by 4 bases, with 21 bases left in between. Here the CDR3 DNA reads TGCGCCAGCAGCTTTGGACCCGGACCTGGCATTTACAATGAGCAGTTCTTC. This codes for CASSFGPGPGIYNEQFF.

The rearrangement joins TRBV6-1 to TRBJ2-3; D call uncertain. Germline V gene data show CDR1 as MNHNS and CDR2 as SASEGT. CDR3 length: 16 residues. V lost 3 bases and J lost 4, with 17 bases in between. Written as DNA, the CDR3 is TGTGCCAGCAGTGAGTTGGACCGTACCGGGCCAGATACGCAGTATTTT. Residues: CASSELDRTGPDTQYF.

This chain uses TRBV7-6 with TRBJ1-5, with D perhaps TRBD1 (6 bases). The CDR3 totals 17 residues. Looked up from germline, CDR1 is SGHVS and CDR2 is FNYEAQ. The V end lost 1 base, the J end lost 5 bases, and 18 bases lay between the germline ends. The CDR3 sequence is CASSLGWSQGLDQPQHF. In nucleotides, the CDR3 is TGTGCCAGCAGCTTAGGATGGAGTCAGGGGTTGGATCAGCCCCAGCATTTT.

In DNA, the CDR3 is TGTGCCAGCAGTCGTACCGACAGGGGAGGGACCCTCCACTTT. As protein: CASSRTDRGGTLHF. The V and J genes are TRBV6-6 and TRBJ1-6; 8 nucleotides match TRBD1. CDR1 MNHNY and CDR2 SVGAGI come from the germline V gene (reference sequence). This CDR3 has 14 amino acids. The trim removed 5 bases at V and 14 bases at J, leaving 11 bases unmatched.

This clonotype was counted a few times. The chain joins TRBV5-5 to TRBJ2-1; no clear D gene. Trimming shortened V by 4 bases and J by 9 bases, and 11 bases separated the two germline ends. The CDR3 covers 12 residues. Germline values: CDR1 SGHKS, CDR2 YYEKEE (reference sequence). CDR3: CASSRLWSEQFF. CDR3 nucleotides: TGTGCCAGCAGCCGGTTATGGTCTGAGCAGTTCTTC.

CDR3 nucleotides: TGTGCCACCAAATCCCCTACCCGACTCGGGCAGTACTTC. Protein: CATKSPTRLGQYF. The chain combines TRBV28 with TRBJ2-7; no clear D gene. Germline V CDR1 and CDR2: MDHEN, SYDVKM. Trimming shortened V by 10 bases and J by 9 bases, and 22 bases separated the two germline ends. The CDR3 has 13 residues.

This clonotype was observed a few times. V is TRBV5-1 and J is TRBJ2-3, with TRBD2 matching 7 bases. V was pared by 0 bases and J by 3 bases, with 7 bases of the junction left unmatched. The germline V gene encodes CDR1 SGHRS and CDR2 YFSETQ. There are 16 residues in the CDR3. The CDR3 sequence is CASSLAAGVLTDTQYF. The CDR3 DNA follows: TGCGCCAGCAGCTTGGCGGCGGGAGTATTGACAGATACGCAGTATTTT.

The rearrangement uses TRBV13 and TRBJ2-7, with 11 bases matching TRBD1. Trimming cost V 8 bases and J 5 bases; bases outside gene matches: 14. Germline V CDR1 and CDR2: PRHDT, FYEKMQ (reference sequence). CDR3 length equals 16 residues. CDR3 DNA: TGTGCCAGCCGAACTCGGACAGGGGGCGCGGGCGACGAGCAGTACTTC. The encoded protein is CASRTRTGGAGDEQYF. Combining the CDR3 with reference TRBV13 and TRBJ2-7 gives the whole variable domain AAGVIQSPRHLIKEKRETATLKCYPIPRHDTVYWYQQGPGQDPQFLISFYEKMQSDKGSIPDRFSAQQFSDYHSELNMSSLELGDSALYFCASRTRTGGAGDEQYFGPGTRLTVT.

In DNA form, the CDR3 reads TGCAGCGTGAGGGGAACAGGGGGCGCGGGGGAAGCTTTCTTT. Amino acids: CSVRGTGGAGEAFF. The J gene is TRBJ1-1, the V gene TRBV29-1; TRBD1 matches 9 bases. The junction had 13 bases not matched to a gene; V was cut back by 6 bases and J by 8 bases. CDR3 size: 14 residues. Germline CDR1 SQVTM, CDR2 ANQGSEA.

Only a few counts were recorded for this clonotype. V is TRBV25-1 and J is TRBJ2-1; the match to TRBD2 covers 11 bases. V dropped 4 bases and J dropped 1; count of bases not matched to a gene: 6. Per germline, CDR1 MGHDK and CDR2 SYGVNS. The CDR3 runs to 17 residues. DNA of the CDR3: TGTGCCAGCAGTGGGGGACTAGCGGTTAGGTCCTACAATGAGCAGTTCTTC. This translates into CASSGGLAVRSYNEQFF.

This chain joins TRBV20-1 and TRBJ2-7, with TRBD1 identical over 7 bases. This CDR3 is built from 13 residues. The germline gives CDR1 DFQATT, CDR2 SNEGSKA (reference sequence). V trimming: 5 bases; J trimming: 5 bases; junction bases outside the gene matches: 9. The CDR3 protein is CSAVTGLRHEQYF. The CDR3 region has the DNA TGCAGTGCTGTGACAGGGCTCAGGCACGAGCAGTACTTC.

This clonotype was counted only a few times. The chain recombines TRBV20-1 with TRBJ2-1; 11 bases agree with TRBD2. Per the germline V gene, CDR1 is DFQATT and CDR2 is SNEGSKA (reference sequence). CDR3 length equals 17 residues. V was clipped by 6 bases and J by 0 bases; unmatched bases: 10. As DNA, the CDR3 is TGCAGTGCCCGGCCACTAGCGGGGGCTAGCTCCTACAATGAGCAGTTCTTC. Translation gives CSARPLAGASSYNEQFF.

The rearrangement joins TRBV5-1 to TRBJ2-1, with D perhaps matching TRBD1 (6 bases). The CDR3 sequence is 15 residues long. V was shortened by 3 bases and J by 8 bases, with 18 bases between the two germline ends. Germline values: CDR1 SGHRS, CDR2 YFSETQ. In nucleotides, the CDR3 is TGCGCCAGCAGCTCACCGGACAGATATAACGATGAGCAGTTCTTC. As protein: CASSSPDRYNDEQFF.

This clonotype was seen at least ten times. The chain uses TRBV4-2 and TRBJ2-5; 9 bases align to TRBD2. CDR3 size: 14 residues. CDR1 LGHNA and CDR2 YNFKEQ come from the germline V gene. The V segment lost 1 base and the J segment 3 bases; nucleotides outside the gene matches: 0. CDR3 coding DNA: TGTGCCAGCAGCCAAGGGACTAGCGAAGAGACCCAGTACTTC. Translation gives CASSQGTSEETQYF.

The rearrangement uses TRBV6-5 and TRBJ1-2; 7 positions agree with TRBD1. This CDR3 has 16 residues. Germline V gives CDR1 MNHEY, CDR2 SVGAGI. Trimming took 2 bases from V and 0 from J; bases not matched to a gene: 6. The chain's CDR3 is CASSYGGTASNYGYTF. The CDR3 DNA reads TGTGCCAGCAGTTACGGGGGGACAGCTTCTAACTATGGCTACACCTTC.

At least ten counts were recorded for this clonotype. The V and J genes are TRBV4-1 and TRBJ1-2; D possibly corresponds to TRBD1 (5 bases). Trimming took off 5 bases at V and 2 bases at J, with 9 bases between the two ends. Germline V gene sequence: CDR1 MGHRA, CDR2 YSYEKL. The length of the CDR3 is 13 residues. CDR3 sequence reads: CASSGTENYGYTF. CDR3 coding DNA: TGCGCCAGCAGCGGGACGGAGAACTATGGCTACACCTTC.

On this clonotype: Sequence at one end of the junction differs from germline and may be a read error. The CDR3 DNA reads TGCAGCGGGGCCGGGACAGTGAACACTGAAGTTTTCTTT. It specifies CSGAGTVNTEVFF. This chain links TRBV29-1 with TRBJ1-1; 7 bases are a match to TRBD1. This CDR3 is 13 amino acids long. Looked up from germline, CDR1 is SQVTM and CDR2 is ANQGSEA.

This clonotype was detected a few times. The V gene is TRBV20-1, the J gene TRBJ2-7, with 12 bases fitting TRBD2. The CDR3 length is 14 residues. V was pared by 6 bases and J by 5 bases, with 8 bases of the junction left unmatched. The germline gives CDR1 DFQATT, CDR2 SNEGSKA (reference sequence). In DNA form, the CDR3 reads TGCAGTGCGAAGACTAGCGGGAGTCGGAACGAGCAGTACTTC. Translated: CSAKTSGSRNEQYF.

There are a few counts of this clonotype. This chain joins TRBV5-1 and TRBJ2-7; 10 bases fit TRBD1. The CDR3 consists of 15 residues. Germline trimming cut 0 bases from V and 4 bases from J; bases unmatched to any gene: 4. Germline V gives CDR1 SGHRS, CDR2 YFSETQ. The CDR3 DNA reads TGCGCCAGCAGCTTGGCGACAGGGGGCAGGTACGAGCAGTACTTC. Translation: CASSLATGGRYEQYF.